This T cell receptor (beta chain) appears in the sequencing data of a study of Graves' ophthalmopathy and Graves' hyperthyroidism. Study-level findings and limits: Sensitivity of 65% to 71% and specificity of around 72% were achieved by the model that predicted ophthalmopathy progression. Using 13 signatures, a model distinguished ophthalmopathy from stable hyperthyroidism, reaching around 88% sensitivity and approximately 84% specificity.

Transcripts of RNA were the source for amplifying TCR beta CDR3 regions. First-round RT-PCR with HTBI primers preceded a second-round multiplex PCR. TCRdb redid the calling of the multiplex PCR reads with MiXCR, one entry per CDR3 protein. The table includes more than 1,000,000 distinct CDR3 sequences, less than 45% detected once. This clonotype has ten or more counts. The antigen remains unidentified. Sequenced: peripheral blood or thyroid tissue (not recorded which). This TCR was sampled from an adult man with Graves' hyperthyroidism.

This CDR3 is CSAITGSETQYF. The CDR3 DNA reads as TGCAGTGCGATCACAGGGTCGGAGACCCAGTACTTC. The chain combines TRBV20-1 with TRBJ2-5; the D gene is possibly TRBD1 (6 bases). CDR3 size: 12 residues. CDR1 DFQATT and CDR2 SNEGSKA come from the germline V gene (reference sequence). Trimming left V 6 bases short and J 5 bases short, with 13 bases between.